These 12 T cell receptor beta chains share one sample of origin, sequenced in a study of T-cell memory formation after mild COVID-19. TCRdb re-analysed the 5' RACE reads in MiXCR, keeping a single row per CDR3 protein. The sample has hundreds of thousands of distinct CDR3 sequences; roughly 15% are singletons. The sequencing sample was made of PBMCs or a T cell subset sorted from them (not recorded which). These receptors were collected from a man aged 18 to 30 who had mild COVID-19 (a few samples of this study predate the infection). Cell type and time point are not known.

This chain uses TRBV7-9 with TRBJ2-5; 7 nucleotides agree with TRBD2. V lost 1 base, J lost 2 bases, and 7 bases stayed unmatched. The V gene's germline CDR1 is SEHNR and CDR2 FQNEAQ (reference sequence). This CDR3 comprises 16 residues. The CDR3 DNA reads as TGTGCCAGCAGCTTAGGGGCCGGGGGGTCTCAAGAGACCCAGTACTTC. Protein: CASSLGAGGSQETQYF.

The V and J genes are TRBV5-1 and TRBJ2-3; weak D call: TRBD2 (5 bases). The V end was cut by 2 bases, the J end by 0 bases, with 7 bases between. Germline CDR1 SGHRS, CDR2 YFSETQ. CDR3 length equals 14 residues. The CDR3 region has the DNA TGCGCCAGCAGCTTTGAGCGGAGCACAGATACGCAGTATTTT. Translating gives CASSFERSTDTQYF.

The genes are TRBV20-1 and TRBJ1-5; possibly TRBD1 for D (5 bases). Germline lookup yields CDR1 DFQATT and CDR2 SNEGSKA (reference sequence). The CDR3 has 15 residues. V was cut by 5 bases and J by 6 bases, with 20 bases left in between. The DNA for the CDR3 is TGCAGTGCTCGAAGGCTTTTACGTGGGGGTCAGCCCCAGCATTTT. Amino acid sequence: CSARRLLRGGQPQHF.

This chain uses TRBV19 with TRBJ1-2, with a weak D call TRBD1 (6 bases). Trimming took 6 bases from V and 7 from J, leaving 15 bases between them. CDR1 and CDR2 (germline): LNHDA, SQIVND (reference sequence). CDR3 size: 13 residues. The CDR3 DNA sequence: TGTGCCAGTAGAACAGGGCTCGTTGCTGGCTACACCTTC. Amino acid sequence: CASRTGLVAGYTF.

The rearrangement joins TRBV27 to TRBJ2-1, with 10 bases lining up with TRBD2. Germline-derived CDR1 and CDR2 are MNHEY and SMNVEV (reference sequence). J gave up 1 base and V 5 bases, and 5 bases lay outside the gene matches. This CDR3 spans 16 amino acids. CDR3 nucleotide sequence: TGTGCCAGCAGTACCTTAGCGGGGGGTTCCTACAATGAGCAGTTCTTC. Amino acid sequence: CASSTLAGGSYNEQFF.

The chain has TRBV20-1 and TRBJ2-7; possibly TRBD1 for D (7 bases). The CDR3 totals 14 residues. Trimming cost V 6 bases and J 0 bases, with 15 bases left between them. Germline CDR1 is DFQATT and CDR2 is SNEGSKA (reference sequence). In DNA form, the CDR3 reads TGCAGTGCCCGGAGACAGGGAGGCTCCTACGAGCAGTACTTC. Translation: CSARRQGGSYEQYF.

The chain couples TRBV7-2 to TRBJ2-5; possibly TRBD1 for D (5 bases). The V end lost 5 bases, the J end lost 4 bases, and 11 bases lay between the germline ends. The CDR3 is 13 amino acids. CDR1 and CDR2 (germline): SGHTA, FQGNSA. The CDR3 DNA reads TGTGCCAGCAGCGACAGCATCTTAGAGACCCAGTACTTC. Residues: CASSDSILETQYF.

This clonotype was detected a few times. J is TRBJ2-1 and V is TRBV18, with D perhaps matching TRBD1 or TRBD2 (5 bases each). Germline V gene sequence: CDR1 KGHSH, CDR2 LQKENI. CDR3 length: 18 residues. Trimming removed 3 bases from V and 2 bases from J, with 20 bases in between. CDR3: CASSPPGAASRPYNEQFF. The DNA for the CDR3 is TGTGCCAGCTCACCCCCCGGGGCCGCATCTAGACCCTACAATGAGCAGTTCTTC.

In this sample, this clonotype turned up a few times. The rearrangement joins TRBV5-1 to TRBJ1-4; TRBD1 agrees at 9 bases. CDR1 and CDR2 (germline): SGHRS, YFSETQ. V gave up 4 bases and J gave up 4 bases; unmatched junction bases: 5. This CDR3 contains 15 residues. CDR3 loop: CASSAGTGHNEKLFF. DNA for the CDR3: TGCGCCAGCAGCGCCGGGACAGGGCATAATGAAAAACTGTTTTTT. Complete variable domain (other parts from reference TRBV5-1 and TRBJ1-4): KAGVTQTPRYLIKTRGQQVTLSCSPISGHRSVSWYQQTPGQGLQFLFEYFSETQRNKGNFPGRFSGRQFSNSRSEMNVSTLELGDSALYLCASSAGTGHNEKLFFGSGTQLSVL.

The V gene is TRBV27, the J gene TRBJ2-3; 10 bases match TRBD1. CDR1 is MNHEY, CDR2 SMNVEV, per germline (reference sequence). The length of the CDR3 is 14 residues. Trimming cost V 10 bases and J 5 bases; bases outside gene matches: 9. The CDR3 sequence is CATPRGTGEDTQYF. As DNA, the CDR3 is TGTGCCACCCCTCGGGGGACAGGGGAAGATACGCAGTATTTT.

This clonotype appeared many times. CDR3 amino acids: CASSPLLANTGELFF. The DNA for the CDR3 is TGTGCCAGCAGCCCCCTCCTAGCGAACACCGGGGAGCTGTTTTTT. This sequence joins TRBV7-3 and TRBJ2-2, with unresolved D. Trimming removed 5 bases at V and 0 bases at J, with 10 bases between. The V gene's germline CDR1 is SGHTA and CDR2 FQGTGA. The CDR3 contains 15 residues.

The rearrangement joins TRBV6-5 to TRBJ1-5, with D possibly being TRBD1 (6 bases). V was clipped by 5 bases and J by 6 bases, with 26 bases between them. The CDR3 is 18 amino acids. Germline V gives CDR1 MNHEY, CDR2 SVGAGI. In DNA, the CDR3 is TGTGCCAGCAGTCTGATGCAACAGGGCGTGGGGCCGACTCAGCCCCAGCATTTT. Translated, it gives CASSLMQQGVGPTQPQHF.